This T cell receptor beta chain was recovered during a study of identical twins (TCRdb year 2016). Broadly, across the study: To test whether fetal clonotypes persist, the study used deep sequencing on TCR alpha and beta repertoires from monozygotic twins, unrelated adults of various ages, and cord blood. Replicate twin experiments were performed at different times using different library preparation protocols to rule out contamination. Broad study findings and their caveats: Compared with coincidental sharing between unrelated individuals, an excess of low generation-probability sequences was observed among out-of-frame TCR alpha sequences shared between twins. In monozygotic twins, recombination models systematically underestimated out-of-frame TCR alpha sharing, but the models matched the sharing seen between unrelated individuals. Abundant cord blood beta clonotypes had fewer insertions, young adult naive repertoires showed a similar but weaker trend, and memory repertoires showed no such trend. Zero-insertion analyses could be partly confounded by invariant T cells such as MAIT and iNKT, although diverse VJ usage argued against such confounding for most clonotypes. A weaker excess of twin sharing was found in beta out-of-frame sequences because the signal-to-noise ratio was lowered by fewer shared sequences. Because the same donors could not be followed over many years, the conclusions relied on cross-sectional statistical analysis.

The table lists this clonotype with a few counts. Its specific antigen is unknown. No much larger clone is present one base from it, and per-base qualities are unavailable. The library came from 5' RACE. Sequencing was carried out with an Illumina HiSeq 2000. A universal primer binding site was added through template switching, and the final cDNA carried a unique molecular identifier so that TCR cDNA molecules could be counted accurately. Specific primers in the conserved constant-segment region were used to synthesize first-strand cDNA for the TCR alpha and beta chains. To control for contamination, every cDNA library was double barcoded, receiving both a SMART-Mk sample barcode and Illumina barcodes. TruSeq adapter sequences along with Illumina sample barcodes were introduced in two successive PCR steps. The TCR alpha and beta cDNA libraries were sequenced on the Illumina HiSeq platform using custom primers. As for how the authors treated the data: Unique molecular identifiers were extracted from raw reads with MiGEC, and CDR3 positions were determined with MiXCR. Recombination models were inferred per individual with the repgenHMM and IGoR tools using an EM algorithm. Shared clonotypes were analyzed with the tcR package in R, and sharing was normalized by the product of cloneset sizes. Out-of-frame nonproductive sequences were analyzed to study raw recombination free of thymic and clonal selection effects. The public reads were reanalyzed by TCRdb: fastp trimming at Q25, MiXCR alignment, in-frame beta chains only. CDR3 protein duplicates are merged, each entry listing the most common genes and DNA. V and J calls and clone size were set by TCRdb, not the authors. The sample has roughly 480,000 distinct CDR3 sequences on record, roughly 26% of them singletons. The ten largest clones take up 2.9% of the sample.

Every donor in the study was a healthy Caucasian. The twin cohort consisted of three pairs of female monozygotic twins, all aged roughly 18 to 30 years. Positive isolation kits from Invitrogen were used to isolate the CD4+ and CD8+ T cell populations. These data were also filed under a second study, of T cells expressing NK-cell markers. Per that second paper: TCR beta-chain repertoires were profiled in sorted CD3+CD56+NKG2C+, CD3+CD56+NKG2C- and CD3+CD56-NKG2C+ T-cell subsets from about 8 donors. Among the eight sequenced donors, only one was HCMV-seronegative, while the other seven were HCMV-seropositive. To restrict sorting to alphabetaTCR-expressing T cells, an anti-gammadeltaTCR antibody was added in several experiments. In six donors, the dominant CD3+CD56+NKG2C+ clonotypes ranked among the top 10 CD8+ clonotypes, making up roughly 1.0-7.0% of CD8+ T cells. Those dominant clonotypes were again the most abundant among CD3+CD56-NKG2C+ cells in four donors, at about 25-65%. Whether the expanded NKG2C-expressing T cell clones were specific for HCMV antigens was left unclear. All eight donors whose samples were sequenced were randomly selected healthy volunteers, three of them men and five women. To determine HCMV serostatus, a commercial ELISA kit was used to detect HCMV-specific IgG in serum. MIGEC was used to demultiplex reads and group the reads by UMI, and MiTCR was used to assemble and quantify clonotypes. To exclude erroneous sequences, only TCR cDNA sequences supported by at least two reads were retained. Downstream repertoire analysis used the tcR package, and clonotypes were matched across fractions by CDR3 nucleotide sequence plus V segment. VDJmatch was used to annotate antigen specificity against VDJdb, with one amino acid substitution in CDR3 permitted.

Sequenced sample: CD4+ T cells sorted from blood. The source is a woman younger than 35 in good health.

The sequenced DNA: TGTGCCTGTCAGACAGGGGGCGCGTGGACCGGGGAGCTGTTTTTT. Translated, this gives CACQTGGAWTGELFF. The chain was built from TRBV19 and TRBJ2-2; TRBD1 agrees with 10 junctional bases. From the cysteine through the phenylalanine, the CDR3 covers 15 amino acids. Solely the CDR3 DNA is kept, with 45 bases framed from the first base. CDR1 and CDR2 are drawn from the germline V gene (reference sequence): LNHDA, SQIVND. V is pruned by 11 bases and J by 5 bases, leaving 11 bases of the junction without a gene match.